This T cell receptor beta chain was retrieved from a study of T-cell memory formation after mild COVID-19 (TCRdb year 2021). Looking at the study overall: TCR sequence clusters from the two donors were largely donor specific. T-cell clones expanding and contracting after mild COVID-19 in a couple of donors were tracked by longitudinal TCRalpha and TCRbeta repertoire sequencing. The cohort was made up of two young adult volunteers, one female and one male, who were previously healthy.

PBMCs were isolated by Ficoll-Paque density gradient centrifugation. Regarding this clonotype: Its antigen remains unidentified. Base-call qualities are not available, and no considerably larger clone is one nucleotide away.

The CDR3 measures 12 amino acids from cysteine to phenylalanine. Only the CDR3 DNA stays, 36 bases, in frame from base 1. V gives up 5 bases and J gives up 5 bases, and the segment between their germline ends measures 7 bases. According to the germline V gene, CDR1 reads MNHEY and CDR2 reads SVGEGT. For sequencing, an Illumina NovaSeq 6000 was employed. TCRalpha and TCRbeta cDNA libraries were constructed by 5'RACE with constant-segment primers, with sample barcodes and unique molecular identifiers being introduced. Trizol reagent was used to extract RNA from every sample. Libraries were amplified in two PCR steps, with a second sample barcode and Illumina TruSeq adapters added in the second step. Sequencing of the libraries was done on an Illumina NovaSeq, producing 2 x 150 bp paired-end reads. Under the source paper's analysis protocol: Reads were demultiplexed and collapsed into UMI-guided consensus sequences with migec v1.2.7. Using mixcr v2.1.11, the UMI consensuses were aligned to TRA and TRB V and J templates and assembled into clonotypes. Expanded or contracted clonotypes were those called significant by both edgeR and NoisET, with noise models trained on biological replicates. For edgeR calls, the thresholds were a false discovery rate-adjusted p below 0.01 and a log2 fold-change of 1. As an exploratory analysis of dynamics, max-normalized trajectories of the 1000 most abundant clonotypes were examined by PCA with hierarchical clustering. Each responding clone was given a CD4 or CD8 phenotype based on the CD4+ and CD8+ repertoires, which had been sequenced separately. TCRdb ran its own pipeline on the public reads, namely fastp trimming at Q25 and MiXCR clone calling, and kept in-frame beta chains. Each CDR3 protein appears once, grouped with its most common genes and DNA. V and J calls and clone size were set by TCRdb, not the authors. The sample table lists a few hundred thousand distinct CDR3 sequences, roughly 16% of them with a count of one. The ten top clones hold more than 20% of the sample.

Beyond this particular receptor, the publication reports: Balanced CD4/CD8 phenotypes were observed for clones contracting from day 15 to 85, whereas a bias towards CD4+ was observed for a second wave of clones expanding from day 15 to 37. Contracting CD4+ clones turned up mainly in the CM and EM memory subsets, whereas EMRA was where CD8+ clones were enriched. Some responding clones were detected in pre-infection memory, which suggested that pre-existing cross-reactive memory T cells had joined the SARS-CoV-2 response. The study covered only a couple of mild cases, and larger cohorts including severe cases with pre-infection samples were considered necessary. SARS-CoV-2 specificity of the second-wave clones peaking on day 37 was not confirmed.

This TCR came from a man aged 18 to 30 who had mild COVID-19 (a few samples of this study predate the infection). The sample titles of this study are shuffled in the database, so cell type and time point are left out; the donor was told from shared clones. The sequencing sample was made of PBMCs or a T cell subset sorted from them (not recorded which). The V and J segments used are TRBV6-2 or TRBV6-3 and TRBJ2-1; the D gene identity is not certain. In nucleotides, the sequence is TGTGCCAGCAGTCAGACGAACAATGAGCAGTTCTTC. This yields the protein CASSQTNNEQFF.